This record covers a single T cell receptor (beta chain). The antigen is undetermined. This entry belongs to a study of T cell responses to AZD1222 COVID-19 vaccine. Pooled samples include second doses given at about 4 or 12 weeks. Produced via immunoSEQ multiplex PCR; TCRdb's table is partial and in-frame only. The repertoire consists of approximately 140,000 clones, with roughly 90% occurring once and the leading ten covering 2.5% to 3.5%. Germline V gives CDR1 MDHEN, CDR2 SYDVKM. CDR3 length: 11 residues. V shed 3 bases and J shed 5 bases, with 2 bases lying between them. Findings of the study overall: Repertoires were collected only later (after the peak T cell response had occurred). Seropositivity was recorded at baseline in only a handful of AZD1222 recipients. Nearly half of the spike-specific TCRs reportedly recognize variant regions that carry no mutations.

V usage is TRBV28 and J usage is TRBJ1-3; unclear D gene. This sequence was found in an adult who received the AZD1222 COVID-19 vaccine. Sequenced material: peripheral blood, taken 28 days after the second AZD1222 dose. CDR3 loop: CASSFRNTIYF. As DNA, the CDR3 is TGTGCCAGCAGTTTTCGAAACACCATATATTTT.